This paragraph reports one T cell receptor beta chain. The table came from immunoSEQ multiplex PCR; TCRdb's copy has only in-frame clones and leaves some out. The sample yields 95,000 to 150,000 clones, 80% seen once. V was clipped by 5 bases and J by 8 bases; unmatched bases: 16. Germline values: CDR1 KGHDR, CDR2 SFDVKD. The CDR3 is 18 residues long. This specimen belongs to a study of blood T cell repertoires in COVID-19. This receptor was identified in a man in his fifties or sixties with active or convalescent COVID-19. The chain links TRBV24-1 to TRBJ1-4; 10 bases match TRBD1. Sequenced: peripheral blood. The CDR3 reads CATSAAAGTGDGNEKLFF. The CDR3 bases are TGTGCCACCAGTGCCGCCGCCGGGACAGGGGACGGAAACGAAAAACTGTTTTTT.